Listed below are T cell receptor beta chains from one sample, sequenced in a study of blood T cell repertoires in COVID-19. The method was immunoSEQ multiplex PCR; TCRdb's version includes in-frame clones alone and lacks a portion of them. The repertoire holds under 80,000 clones, with approximately 87% as singletons. Sample: peripheral blood. These receptors were collected from a man in his fifties or sixties with acute or convalescent COVID-19. Each CDR3 is given with its conserved first and last residue. The D gene is left open where the match is weak. The size field is filled for only some rows; it gives once, few, many or a size class.

. TRBJ1-2 . TRBV6-1 CASSEMGQSLGGYTF TGTGCCAGCAGTGAAATGGGGCAGTCACTGGGGGGCTACACCTTC
TRBD1 TRBJ1-2 . TRBV27 CASSFGTGDGYTF TGTGCCAGCAGTTTTGGGACAGGGGATGGCTACACCTTC
TRBD1 TRBJ1-4 few TRBV6-1 CASSEATGWEKLFF TGTGCCAGCAGTGAAGCGACAGGGTGGGAAAAACTGTTTTTT
TRBD2 TRBJ2-3 . TRBV6-2/TRBV6-3 CASSKPAVAGAYGDTQYF TGTGCCAGCAGCAAACCCGCGGTAGCGGGGGCCTACGGAGATACGCAGTATTTT
. TRBJ1-3 . TRBV25-1 CASSAGGSGNTIYF TGTGCCAGCAGTGCCGGGGGCTCTGGAAACACCATATATTTT
. TRBJ1-1 . TRBV9 CASSVGRLGTEAFF TGTGCCAGCAGCGTAGGGCGGTTGGGCACTGAAGCTTTCTTT
TRBD1 TRBJ1-2 . TRBV12-3/TRBV12-4 CASRQTGERGYTF TGTGCCAGCAGGCAAACAGGGGAACGTGGCTACACCTTC
TRBD1 TRBJ1-6 . TRBV27 CASSLSRTGGTSPLHF TGTGCCAGCAGTTTATCCCGAACAGGGGGGACTTCACCCCTCCACTTT
TRBD1 TRBJ2-7 . TRBV10-1 CASSESNSGTGHSYEQYF TGCGCCAGCAGTGAGTCGAATTCCGGGACAGGACACTCCTACGAGCAGTACTTC
TRBD1 TRBJ2-1 . TRBV7-9 CASSLTQGSSYNEQFF TGTGCCAGCAGCTTAACACAGGGGAGCTCCTACAATGAGCAGTTCTTC
. TRBJ1-1 . TRBV5-5 CASSPVGTEAFF TGTGCCAGCAGCCCTGTCGGGACTGAAGCTTTCTTT
TRBD2 TRBJ2-3 . TRBV30 CAWSIGTSGTDTQYF TGTGCCTGGAGTATCGGGACTAGCGGTACAGATACGCAGTATTTT
TRBD1 TRBJ2-7 . TRBV18 CASSPPGGHEQYF TGTGCCAGCTCCCCACCAGGGGGCCACGAGCAGTACTTC
TRBD1 TRBJ2-7 . TRBV13 CASSLVPGTGNSYEQYF TGTGCCAGCAGCTTAGTTCCTGGGACAGGAAACTCCTACGAGCAGTACTTC
TRBD1 TRBJ2-1 . TRBV9 CASSPLVEGGRPSDEQFF TGTGCCAGCAGCCCCCTGGTTGAAGGGGGCCGGCCTTCGGATGAGCAGTTCTTC
TRBD2 TRBJ2-5 . TRBV11-2 CASSGRGLAGTQYF TGTGCCAGCAGCGGCCGGGGACTAGCGGGGACCCAGTACTTC
. TRBJ1-3 . TRBV30 CAWSVQGLGNTIYF TGTGCCTGGAGTGTACAGGGACTAGGAAACACCATATATTTT
. TRBJ1-3 . TRBV7-7 CASSSMRTGLSGNTIYF TGTGCTAGCAGCTCAATGAGGACGGGACTCTCTGGAAACACCATATATTTT
TRBD1 TRBJ2-2 . TRBV27 CASSTGTGDTGELFF TGTGCCAGCAGCACCGGGACAGGAGACACCGGGGAGCTGTTTTTT
. TRBJ1-2 . TRBV6-5 CASSSQGYGYTF TGTGCCAGCAGTTCACAGGGATATGGCTACACCTTC
. TRBJ2-3 once TRBV7-2 CASSLRRGGRSDTQYF TGTGCCAGCAGCTTAAGGAGGGGGGGCCGATCAGATACGCAGTATTTT
. TRBJ1-2 . TRBV3-1/TRBV3-2 CASSQDFGGRGYTF TGTGCCAGCAGCCAAGATTTCGGGGGTAGAGGCTACACCTTC
TRBD1 TRBJ1-2 . TRBV7-8 CASSPGTASNYGYTF TGTGCCAGCAGCCCTGGGACAGCGTCGAACTATGGCTACACCTTC
TRBD1 TRBJ1-5 . TRBV12-5 CASGLGGQGSQPQHF TGTGCTAGTGGTTTGGGAGGACAGGGGAGTCAGCCCCAGCATTTT
TRBD1 TRBJ1-5 . TRBV19 CASSIQGDQPQHF TGTGCCAGTAGTATACAGGGGGATCAGCCCCAGCATTTT
TRBD1 TRBJ1-4 . TRBV18 CASSERQGTNEKLFF TGTGCCAGCTCGGAACGACAGGGGACAAATGAAAAACTGTTTTTT
TRBD1 TRBJ1-2 . TRBV27 CAINPSTVGQDTEANYGYTF TGTGCCATCAATCCCTCGACTGTGGGACAGGACACGGAAGCTAACTATGGCTACACCTTC
TRBD1 TRBJ2-1 few TRBV28 CASSFVGQGASSYNEQFF TGTGCCAGCAGTTTTGTGGGACAGGGGGCGAGCTCCTACAATGAGCAGTTCTTC
. TRBJ1-1 . TRBV6-5 CASNGNTEAFF TGTGCCAGCAACGGGAACACTGAAGCTTTCTTT
. TRBJ2-2 . TRBV10-3 CAIAEDSGELFF TGTGCCATCGCCGAGGACTCCGGGGAGCTGTTTTTT